The clone carrying this TCR beta chain turned up a few times. Using immunoSEQ multiplex PCR, the repertoire was profiled, and TCRdb retains in-frame clones only, with some absent. The sample yields 95,000 to 100,000 clones, 88% seen once. This entry belongs to a study of T cell responses to AZD1222 COVID-19 vaccine. Germline values: CDR1 LGHDT, CDR2 YNNKEL (reference sequence). The V and J ends lost 0 bases and 0 bases, in that order; junction bases with no gene match: 8. The length of the CDR3 is 17 residues. This clonotype originated in an adult who received the AZD1222 COVID-19 vaccine. The specimen was peripheral blood, collected 28 days after the second AZD1222 dose. The V and J genes are TRBV3-1 (or the pseudogene TRBV3-2) and TRBJ2-7; TRBD2 matches at 7 bases. In DNA, the CDR3 is TGTGCCAGCAGCCAAGATCTGGCGACTAGCCGCTCCTACGAGCAGTACTTC. This codes for CASSQDLATSRSYEQYF.